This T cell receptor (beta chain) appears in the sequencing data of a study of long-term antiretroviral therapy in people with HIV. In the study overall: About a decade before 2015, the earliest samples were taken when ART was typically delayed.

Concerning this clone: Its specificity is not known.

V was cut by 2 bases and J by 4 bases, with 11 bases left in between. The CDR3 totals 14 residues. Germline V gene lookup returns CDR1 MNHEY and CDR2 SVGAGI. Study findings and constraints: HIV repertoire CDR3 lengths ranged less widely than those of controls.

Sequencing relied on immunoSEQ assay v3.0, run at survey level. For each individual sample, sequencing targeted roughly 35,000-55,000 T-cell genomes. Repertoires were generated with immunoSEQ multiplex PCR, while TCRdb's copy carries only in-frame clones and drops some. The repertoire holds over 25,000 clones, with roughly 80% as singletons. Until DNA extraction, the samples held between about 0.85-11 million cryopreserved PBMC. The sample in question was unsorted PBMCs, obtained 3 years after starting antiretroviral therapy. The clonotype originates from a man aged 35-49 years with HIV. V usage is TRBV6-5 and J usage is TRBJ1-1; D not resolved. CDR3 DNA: TGTGCCAGCAGTTACGGCGTAAAGGTCACTGAAGCTTTCTTT. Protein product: CASSYGVKVTEAFF.